This T cell receptor (beta chain) was recovered during a study of shared clonotypes between healthy human individuals (dated by TCRdb to about 2020). In the study overall: Two women and a few men aged 18 to 49 years were included in the cohort. For each donor, CD4 naive and CD4 memory were each given three plates, CD8 naive was given two plates, and CD8 memory was given one plate. To estimate repertoire size and how much clonotypes are shared between individuals, the study performed deep sequencing of blood TCR repertoires from 4 to 6 healthy adults. To increase sequencing depth and limit assay-specific biases, TCR repertoire library preparation and sequencing were carried out by different laboratories using diverse techniques. Between about 0.9 and 10 billion PBMCs per donor were obtained by leukapheresis. Results and caveats for the whole study, not just this receptor: The small number of donors limited the genetic and exposure-history diversity represented. Pairwise subsampling led to the expectation that sequencing depth would affect the degree of clonotype sharing among donors. Incomplete sequencing was indicated by rarefaction of sorted-subset datasets, despite the large sequencing depth. Larger estimated clonotype richness was generally found for naive subsets than for memory subsets. Compared with non-shared clonotypes, clonotypes shared by all four sorted-subset donors had higher generation probabilities. When several donors were compared, the shared fraction of clonotypes was about 5% for naive CD4, over 3% for naive CD8, 2.3% for memory CD4, and roughly 0.43% for memory CD8. Sampling was restricted to blood, and TCR repertoires in tissue are likely to differ from TCR repertoires in blood.

Looking up the germline V gene yields CDR1 SGDLS and CDR2 YYNGEE. Trimming takes 5 bases off V and 8 bases off J; junction bases not matched to a gene: 3. From cysteine to phenylalanine, the CDR3 is 11 amino acids long. The only DNA kept is the CDR3, 33 bases in frame from the first base. This clone came up once. This clone's antigen is unknown. Base quality data are lacking; no much larger clone is found one base away. TCR CDR3 regions were amplified from genomic DNA by multiplex PCR using the deep immunoSEQ assay. Genomic DNA extracted from each cell subset was distributed evenly over all wells of several immunoSEQ 96-well plates, and each plate served as one replicate. Each replicate PCR for sorted subsets received about 220 ng genomic DNA, equal to about 30,000 T cell genomes. The purified libraries were quantified using a Qubit 3.0 fluorometer, sized with a Bioanalyzer 2100, and then quantified again using the KAPA Library Quantification kit. A separate single-read 150-cycle Illumina NextSeq 550 flow cell was used to sequence each immunoSEQ 96-well plate. The paper's processing steps were these. Because only junctional sequences without quality scores were contained in the immunoSEQ output, filtering matching that applied to full-length reads could not be performed. To assign V/J genes and CDR3, sequences were annotated against IMGT germline references using PyIR, a Python wrapper for IgBLAST v1.9. Any read was removed if the V/J assignment was weak (E-value above 1e-6), the CDR3 was missing, or the read contained stop codons, out-of-frame junctions, or ambiguous translated residues. A V3J clonotype was defined by an identical inferred V gene, J gene, and CDR3 amino acid sequence. The percentage overlap between two repertoires was calculated by dividing the number of shared unique clonotypes by the size of the smaller repertoire. Three approaches were used to assess repertoire richness: RTK rarefaction, the Chao1 estimator, and Recon v2.1 estimates of unobserved clonotypes. For all TCRbeta clonotypes obtained by the gDNA method from a few donors, generation probabilities were computed with OLGA. The table comes from immuneACCESS by way of TCRdb, which keeps in-frame sequences with V and J called. Part of the clones is missing from these tables; in studies checked, under half for an unresolved V gene and the rest for unknown reasons. The D gene and trimming were derived from the DNA, and the V and J assignments and clone size from that table. For this sample the table gives more than 550,000 clones, of which roughly 87% were detected only once. The top ten clones comprise 30% to 40% of the sample.

The donors were healthy, HIV-negative adults who had no recently reported acute infections or vaccinations. All donors were Caucasian adults living in Nashville, Tennessee, USA. CD8 memory samples consisted of magnetically selected CD45RO+ cells combined with CCR7-negative CD45RA+ effector memory (TemRA) cells. Blood was collected by leukapheresis, and PBMCs were isolated by Ficoll-Histopaque density gradient centrifugation and then cryopreserved in liquid nitrogen vapor phase. Purity and quantity of every magnetically sorted T cell population were checked by analytical flow cytometry. Genomic DNA was isolated from every sorted fraction and measured by UV absorbance on a Nanodrop 2000c.

The sequence derives from a man between 18 and 29 years old in good health. Some clones in this sample may be carry-over from other donors' samples. The sequence is built from TRBV9 and TRBJ1-1; 7 nucleotides in the junction match TRBD1. Specimen: memory CD8+ T cells from PBMCs. Interpreted using the paper, the cell subset or site label stands for: CD45RO+ cells pooled with CCR7-negative TemRA cells. Here is the DNA: TGTGCCAGCAGTTCGGGACAGGAAGCTTTCTTT. It translates as CASSSGQEAFF.